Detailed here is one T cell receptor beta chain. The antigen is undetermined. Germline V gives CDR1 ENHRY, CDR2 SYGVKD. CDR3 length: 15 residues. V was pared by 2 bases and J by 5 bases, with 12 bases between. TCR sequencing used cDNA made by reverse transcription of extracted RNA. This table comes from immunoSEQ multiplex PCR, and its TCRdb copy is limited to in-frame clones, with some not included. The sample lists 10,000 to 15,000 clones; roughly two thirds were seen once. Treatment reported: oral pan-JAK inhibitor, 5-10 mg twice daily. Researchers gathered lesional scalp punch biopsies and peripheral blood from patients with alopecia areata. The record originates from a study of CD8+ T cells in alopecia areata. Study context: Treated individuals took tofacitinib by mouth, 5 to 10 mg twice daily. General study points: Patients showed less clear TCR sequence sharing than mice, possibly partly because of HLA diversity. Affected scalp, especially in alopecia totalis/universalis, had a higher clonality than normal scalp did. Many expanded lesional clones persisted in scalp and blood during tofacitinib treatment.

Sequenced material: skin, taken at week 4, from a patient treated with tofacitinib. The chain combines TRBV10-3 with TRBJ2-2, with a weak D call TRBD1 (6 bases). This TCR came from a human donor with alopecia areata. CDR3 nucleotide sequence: TGTGCCATCAGTGAGAGCCCAGGGGAGACCGGGGAGCTGTTTTTT. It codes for CAISESPGETGELFF.